The 21 T cell receptor beta chains listed next were all sequenced from one sample in a study of blood T cell repertoires in COVID-19 (dated by TCRdb to about 2020). Libraries were made using the immunoSEQ multiplex PCR assay. Entries here come from immuneACCESS through TCRdb and include only in-frame sequences with V and J called. Some clones fail to appear in such tables; in the studies checked, an unresolved V gene covers under half of the shortfall, and the cause of the remainder is unknown. The sample has 150,000 to 160,000 clones on record, under 90% of them singletons. The top ten clones comprise just over 0.55% of the sample. Sequencing used peripheral blood. The receptor set was obtained from a man aged 60 to 69 with acute or convalescent COVID-19.

This rearrangement joins TRBV3-1 (or the pseudogene TRBV3-2) to TRBJ1-1; D perhaps matches TRBD1 (6 bases). CDR1 and CDR2 from the germline V gene are LGHDT and YNNKEL (reference sequence). The CDR3 has 13 residues. Trimming cost V 5 bases and J 4 bases, with 11 bases left between them. Here the CDR3 reads CASSFDRTTEAFF. CDR3 sequence (DNA): TGTGCCAGCAGCTTCGACAGGACCACTGAAGCTTTCTTT.

This chain uses TRBV7-6 with TRBJ1-5; TRBD1 might be the D (5 bases). Germline V gene lookup returns CDR1 SGHVS and CDR2 FNYEAQ. This CDR3 region has 15 residues. V was shortened by 4 bases and J by 5 bases, with 15 bases between the two germline ends. The CDR3 loop reads CASSCRGSADQPQHF. The CDR3 DNA is TGTGCCAGCAGCTGTCGGGGGTCGGCGGATCAGCCCCAGCATTTT. Looking up the rest from reference TRBV7-6 and TRBJ1-5 gives the full variable domain: GAGVSQSPRYKVTKRGQDVALRCDPISGHVSLYWYRQALGQGPEFLTYFNYEAQQDKSGLPNDRFSAERPEGSISTLTIQRTEQRDSAMYRCASSCRGSADQPQHFGDGTRLSIL.

V usage is TRBV19 and J usage is TRBJ2-2; possibly TRBD1 for D (6 bases). CDR1 LNHDA and CDR2 SQIVND come from the germline V gene (reference sequence). The CDR3 extends over 17 amino acids. The V and J ends lost 5 bases and 0 bases respectively, with 16 bases between them. The DNA for the CDR3 is TGTGCCAGTAGTCCGTGGACAGTGCCAACGAACACCGGGGAGCTGTTTTTT. Its translation is CASSPWTVPTNTGELFF.

The chain recombines TRBV5-1 with TRBJ2-2; D call uncertain. V was shortened by 2 bases and J by 2 bases, with 25 bases between the two germline ends. The CDR3 extends over 20 amino acids. Germline CDR1 is SGHRS and CDR2 is YFSETQ. This chain's CDR3 is CASSLQPRSVAPLNTGELFF. The CDR3 DNA reads TGCGCCAGCAGCTTACAACCCCGATCGGTAGCTCCTCTTAACACCGGGGAGCTGTTTTTT. The full variable domain, its missing parts supplied by reference TRBV5-1 and TRBJ2-2, is KAGVTQTPRYLIKTRGQQVTLSCSPISGHRSVSWYQQTPGQGLQFLFEYFSETQRNKGNFPGRFSGRQFSNSRSEMNVSTLELGDSALYLCASSLQPRSVAPLNTGELFFGEGSRLTVL.

The chain couples TRBV5-1 to TRBJ2-3; 10 nucleotides match TRBD2. V gave up 2 bases and J gave up 4 bases; unmatched junction bases: 1. In germline, CDR1 is SGHRS, CDR2 YFSETQ. CDR3 length equals 14 residues. CDR3 nucleotides: TGCGCCAGCAGCTTCAGCGGGGGGGCAGATACGCAGTATTTT. Its protein product is CASSFSGGADTQYF.

A word on this clone: The same CDR3 arises from other DNA sequences in this sample as well. The genes are TRBV6-5 and TRBJ1-2, with a weak D call TRBD1 (5 bases). The CDR3 totals 12 residues. Germline CDR1 is MNHEY and CDR2 is SVGAGI. V gave up 10 bases and J gave up 8 bases, with 17 bases separating them. CDR3 region: CATRHGGGGYTF. The CDR3 nucleotides are TGTGCCACCCGTCATGGGGGGGGAGGCTACACCTTC.

J is TRBJ2-1 and V is TRBV10-3, with 10 bases fitting TRBD2. CDR3 length: 14 residues. Trimming at V came to 10 bases and at J to 7 bases, leaving 10 bases not matched to a gene. Germline loops: CDR1 ENHRY, CDR2 SYGVKD. The CDR3 DNA is TGTGCCACCTCGGCGACTAGCGGGTCTAATGAGCAGTTCTTC. The encoded protein is CATSATSGSNEQFF.

This clone showed up just a few times. J is TRBJ1-1 and V is TRBV6-5; 8 bases match TRBD1. Germline V gene sequence: CDR1 MNHEY, CDR2 SVGAGI. The junction had 8 bases not matched to a gene; V was cut back by 4 bases and J by 7 bases. This CDR3 is 14 amino acids long. CDR3 sequence reads: CASSSQDRAGEAFF. CDR3 DNA: TGTGCCAGCAGTTCACAGGACAGGGCGGGTGAAGCTTTCTTT.

The chain carries TRBV4-2 and TRBJ1-2; D remains ambiguous. The germline V gene has CDR1 LGHNA and CDR2 YNFKEQ. The V gene lost 1 base and the J gene lost 4 bases, with 10 bases spanning the gap. The CDR3 is made up of 14 amino acids. The CDR3 here is CASSQVQDTYGYTF. The CDR3 bases are TGTGCCAGCAGCCAAGTCCAAGACACCTATGGCTACACCTTC.

The chain uses TRBV9 and TRBJ1-4; 7 bases fit TRBD1. This CDR3 is 15 amino acids long. Per the germline V gene, CDR1 is SGDLS and CDR2 is YYNGEE. Trimming at V came to 4 bases and at J to 8 bases, leaving 11 bases not matched to a gene. The CDR3 region is CASSPQGGEREKLFF. The CDR3, as DNA: TGTGCCAGCAGCCCCCAGGGGGGTGAGCGGGAAAAACTGTTTTTT.

V is TRBV6-5 and J is TRBJ1-5; maybe TRBD1 (5 bases). The V and J ends lost 0 bases and 0 bases respectively, with 9 bases between them. The CDR3 has 16 residues. CDR1 and CDR2 from the germline V gene are MNHEY and SVGAGI. This CDR3 is CASSYSGVDSNQPQHF. The CDR3 DNA reads TGTGCCAGCAGTTACTCAGGGGTGGATAGCAATCAGCCCCAGCATTTT.

V gene TRBV4-1 combines with J gene TRBJ2-7; 7 bases fit TRBD1. V trimming: 1 base; J trimming: 8 bases; junction bases outside the gene matches: 14. The CDR3 runs 16 residues. Germline V gene data show CDR1 as MGHRA and CDR2 as YSYEKL. The CDR3 coding sequence is TGCGCCAGCAGCCAAGTAACCATTAGGGGGCGCGAAAAGCAGTACTTC. It translates to CASSQVTIRGREKQYF.

This clone has only one observation. V is TRBV28 and J is TRBJ1-5, with TRBD1 matching 7 bases. The V segment lost 6 bases and the J segment 6 bases; nucleotides outside the gene matches: 8. Germline CDR1 is MDHEN and CDR2 is SYDVKM. This CDR3 is 14 amino acids long. This CDR3 is CASRTGAGGQPQHF. The DNA of the CDR3 is TGTGCCAGCAGAACAGGGGCCGGGGGTCAGCCCCAGCATTTT.

J is TRBJ1-6 and V is TRBV7-2, with 11 bases identical to TRBD1. V trimming: 5 bases; J trimming: 8 bases; junction bases outside the gene matches: 5. In germline, CDR1 is SGHTA, CDR2 FQGNSA. The CDR3 has 15 residues. CDR3 loop: CASSRTGGGYSPLHF. The DNA for the CDR3 is TGTGCCAGCAGCCGGACAGGGGGCGGTTATTCACCCCTCCACTTT.

The chain employs TRBV6-5 and TRBJ2-1; no reliable D call. This CDR3 is built from 12 residues. V dropped 7 bases and J dropped 7 bases, with 11 bases sitting between them. Per germline, CDR1 MNHEY and CDR2 SVGAGI. CDR3 DNA sequence: TGTGCCAGCAAAAACCCCCGGAATGAGCAGTTCTTC. As protein: CASKNPRNEQFF.

This clone was seen a handful of times. Other DNA variants within this sample encode the same CDR3. The rearrangement joins TRBV5-4 to TRBJ1-5; perhaps TRBD1 as D (5 bases). V was cut by 0 bases and J by 3 bases, with 10 bases left in between. Germline V lookup: CDR1 SGHNT, CDR2 YYREEE (reference sequence). The CDR3 is made up of 15 amino acids. The CDR3 DNA follows: TGTGCCAGCAGCTTGGGGGCAGGGCTCAATCAGCCCCAGCATTTT. Translated, it gives CASSLGAGLNQPQHF.

There are a few counts of this clone. The same CDR3 is also encoded by other DNA sequences in this sample. The chain carries TRBV7-3 and TRBJ2-1; 9 bases fit TRBD1. V lost 2 bases and J lost 4; bases outside the gene matches: 6. The CDR3 has 16 amino acids. Per germline, CDR1 SGHTA and CDR2 FQGTGA. In DNA, the CDR3 is TGTGCCAGCAGCTTACGAGCCGGGACAGGGTACAATGAGCAGTTCTTC. Protein sequence: CASSLRAGTGYNEQFF.

This clone was recorded a few times. The chain recombines TRBV5-1 with TRBJ1-4; tentative D call: TRBD1 (6 bases). This CDR3 contains 16 residues. The V gene's germline CDR1 is SGHRS and CDR2 YFSETQ. Trimming left V 0 bases short and J 0 bases short, with 9 bases between. The CDR3 loop is CASSLGGTPTNEKLFF. Written as DNA, the CDR3 is TGCGCCAGCAGCTTGGGTGGGACACCAACTAATGAAAAACTGTTTTTT.

A few counts support this clone. This chain connects TRBV25-1 to TRBJ2-1; TRBD2 matches at 10 bases. The CDR3 is 16 amino acids. In germline, CDR1 is MGHDK, CDR2 SYGVNS. The trim removed 0 bases at V and 4 bases at J, leaving 3 bases unmatched. This chain's CDR3 is CASSEYRTSGYNEQFF. The DNA for the CDR3 is TGTGCCAGCAGTGAATATCGGACTAGCGGTTACAATGAGCAGTTCTTC.

The V call is TRBV7-2, the J call TRBJ2-5; 7 bases map to TRBD2. Per germline, CDR1 SGHTA and CDR2 FQGNSA. CDR3 length: 14 residues. Trimming removed 5 bases from V and 4 bases from J; junction bases left unmatched: 7. The CDR3 sequence: CASSPLRGRETQYF. In DNA, the CDR3 is TGTGCCAGCAGCCCGTTGCGGGGGAGAGAGACCCAGTACTTC.

This chain uses TRBV28 with TRBJ1-5, with 8 bases fitting TRBD1. CDR1 MDHEN and CDR2 SYDVKM come from the germline V gene. The CDR3 extends over 14 amino acids. The ends lost 3 bases at V and 9 bases at J; junction bases unmatched: 7. The CDR3 spells CASSLAGGPGPQHF. The CDR3 DNA follows: TGTGCCAGCAGTTTGGCAGGGGGCCCTGGGCCCCAGCATTTT.